This T cell receptor (beta chain) was identified during a study of shared T cell receptors in the human thymus. Trimming removed 10 bases from V and 5 bases from J, with 17 bases in between. The CDR3 contains 13 residues. CDR1 and CDR2 from the germline V gene are MNHEY and SMNVEV (reference sequence). TCRdb's table, derived via immunoSEQ multiplex PCR, lists solely in-frame clones and lacks some. The sample includes roughly 710,000 clones, roughly 88% of them seen just once. This same sample was also taken into another study, of human thymus T cells. From that second work: The people who donated were healthy Finnish babies having corrective surgery for congenital heart defects. Repertoires from thymus and blood appeared to show biased V and J gene usage.

Input material: thymocytes. The TCR was taken from a girl in the first two years of life with a congenital heart defect. The chain is built from TRBV27 and TRBJ1-1; D is possibly TRBD1 (6 bases). The CDR3 sequence: CATMGAQGTEAFF. For the CDR3, the DNA is TGTGCCACTATGGGGGCGCAGGGGACTGAAGCTTTCTTT.